The present T cell receptor beta chain was sequenced within a study of cytomegalovirus exposure and HLA in healthy donors. Generated by immunoSEQ multiplex PCR, the TCRdb table keeps only in-frame clones and is missing some. The sample lists some 70,000 clones, 85% seen once, with 3% in the top ten. Comment on this clone: Antigen unknown.

Overall study results and limits: Rarity marked most TCR sequences, yet some public TCRs occurred in many donors. High sensitivity and specificity were reportedly achieved when the classifier diagnosed cytomegalovirus status. It was confirmed in vitro that a few of the CMV-associated chains were specific for CMV antigens.

This CDR3 spans 15 amino acids. Germline V gene lookup returns CDR1 MGHRA and CDR2 YSYEKL. Losses at the gene ends were 2 bases for V and 6 bases for J; bases not matched to a gene: 7. Separate from the roughly 670-subject first cohort, the approximately 120-subject validation cohort was the one that the donors belonged to. The chain joins TRBV4-1 to TRBJ1-2; 9 positions agree with TRBD1. The clonotype was recovered from a man aged 25-45 years in good health and CMV-seronegative. The source material was PBMCs. The CDR3 nucleotides are TGCGCCAGCAGCCAAAGGACAGGGGAGGCGAATGGCTACACCTTC. Its translation: CASSQRTGEANGYTF.